These T cell receptor beta chains were read from a single sample in a study of control samples from healthy donors and cancer patients. The assay was immunoSEQ multiplex PCR, and TCRdb's table has in-frame clones only and misses some. The sample records 140,000 to 150,000 clones, 90% to 95% being singletons. The sample was blood. These receptors all stem from a man aged 18 to 29 in good health. The CDR3 runs from the conserved cysteine through the conserved F or W. Each record gives: D gene, J gene, V gene, clone size, CDR3 DNA, CDR3 protein. A D gene is named only where the DNA matches it firmly. Size tells how often a clone was seen (once, few, many) or the class of an expanded clone, and some rows leave it out.

>.|TRBJ1-4|TRBV7-9|.
TGTGCCAGCAGCCCCCGGGACGTCCCCGCCGATGATGAAAAACTGTTTTTT
CASSPRDVPADDEKLFF
>.|TRBJ2-2|TRBV18|.
TGTGCCAGCTCACCAATTCAAACACGGCACGGGGAGCTGTTTTTT
CASSPIQTRHGELFF
>TRBD2|TRBJ2-5|TRBV3-1/TRBV3-2|.
TGTGCCAGCAGCCAATGGACTAGCGGGGGGGAAGAGACCCAGTACTTC
CASSQWTSGGEETQYF
>.|TRBJ2-1|TRBV11-2|once
TGTGCCAGCAGCCCGAGACCACTACGGGATGAGCAGTTCTTC
CASSPRPLRDEQFF
>TRBD1|TRBJ1-2|TRBV6-5|.
TGTGCCAGCATCCCGGACAGGGCCGATGGCTACACCTTC
CASIPDRADGYTF
>.|TRBJ2-1|TRBV20-1|.
TGCAGTGCTGTTTATTACAATGAGCAGTTCTTC
CSAVYYNEQFF
>.|TRBJ1-1|TRBV6-1|.
TGTGCCAGCAGTGAATACAACACTGAAGCTTTCTTT
CASSEYNTEAFF
>.|TRBJ1-1|TRBV6-5|.
TGTGCCAGCAGTTACTCGGCGGGGAAAATTGAAGCTTTCTTT
CASSYSAGKIEAFF
>TRBD1|TRBJ2-2|TRBV6-1|.
TGTGCCAGCAGGGAAGCGACGGGACAGGGAACCGGGGAGCTGTTTTTT
CASREATGQGTGELFF
>.|TRBJ2-5|TRBV7-2|.
TGTGCCAGCAGCTTAGCTCCGGCGACCCGAGGCCAGTACTTC
CASSLAPATRGQYF
>TRBD2|TRBJ2-5|TRBV3-1/TRBV3-2|.
TGTGCCAGCAGCTATCGACTAGCGGGAGGCCGTGAGACCCAGTACTTC
CASSYRLAGGRETQYF
>.|TRBJ2-2|TRBV9|medium-sized
TGTGCCAGCAGCGTAGATAGCGGACTGAACACCGGGGAGCTGTTTTTT
CASSVDSGLNTGELFF
>.|TRBJ2-5|TRBV12-3/TRBV12-4|.
TGTGCCAGCAGTTTGAAGGGGAGAGAGACCCAGTACTTC
CASSLKGRETQYF
>.|TRBJ2-7|TRBV28|.
TGTGCCAGCGGCAGTCGGGAGCAGTACTTC
CASGSREQYF
>.|TRBJ2-3|TRBV7-3|.
TGTGCCAGCAGCGCCGAAGGGGATACGCAGTATTTT
CASSAEGDTQYF
>.|TRBJ1-6|TRBV27|.
TGTGCCAGCAGTCGCAGCCCTCCGGTTTATTCACCCCTCCACTTT
CASSRSPPVYSPLHF
>.|TRBJ2-7|TRBV15|.
TGTGCCACCAGCAGAGTCTTCCCAGGGAGGTACGAGCAGTACTTC
CATSRVFPGRYEQYF
>.|TRBJ1-5|TRBV6-2/TRBV6-3|.
TGTGCCAGCAGTTTTCTTCTACAGCCCCAGCATTTT
CASSFLLQPQHF
>.|TRBJ1-5|TRBV6-4|.
TGTGCCAGCACAAGACCAGGGCGGGGATTTAGCAATCAGCCCCAGCATTTT
CASTRPGRGFSNQPQHF
>.|TRBJ1-3|TRBV7-6|.
TGTGCCAGCAGCTTTTCCCGCGGGGATCGGGCCATATATTTT
CASSFSRGDRAIYF
>TRBD2|TRBJ2-3|TRBV28|.
TGTGCCAGCAGTCCCCGACTAGCGGGCTTCACAGATACGCAGTATTTT
CASSPRLAGFTDTQYF
>.|TRBJ1-6|TRBV5-4|.
TGTGCCAGCAGCCAGATGCTTAGGTCACCCCTCCACTTT
CASSQMLRSPLHF
>TRBD2|TRBJ2-7|TRBV5-3|.
TGTGCCAGAAGCGGCCTCCGGACTAGCGGGAGGCTCAACGAGCAGTACTTC
CARSGLRTSGRLNEQYF
>.|TRBJ2-3|TRBV2|.
TGTGCCAGCAGTGATTTTGGGATTTTTGATACGCAGTATTTT
CASSDFGIFDTQYF
>.|TRBJ1-5|TRBV2|.
TGTGCCAGCAGTGAAGCGCTTCCCTTTAATGGGCAGCCCCAGCATTTT
CASSEALPFNGQPQHF
>.|TRBJ2-7|TRBV6-2/TRBV6-3|.
TGTGCCAGCAGTACCCACAGGGACAACCCTACCTACGAGCAGTACTTC
CASSTHRDNPTYEQYF
>.|TRBJ1-5|TRBV10-3|.
TGTGCCATCAACGGAGATGACAGCCAGCCCCAGCATTTT
CAINGDDSQPQHF
>.|TRBJ1-1|TRBV5-1|.
TGCGCCAGCAGCTTGGAGCACACTGAAGCTTTCTTT
CASSLEHTEAFF
>.|TRBJ2-7|TRBV5-1|.
TGCGCCAGCAGCCGAGGCAGCGGCAGCTCCTACGAGCAGTACTTC
CASSRGSGSSYEQYF
>.|TRBJ1-2|TRBV10-3|.
TGTGCCATGCAGGTTGATAACTATGGCTACACCTTC
CAMQVDNYGYTF
>TRBD1|TRBJ2-5|TRBV7-2|once
TGTGCCAGCAGCACGGACAGGCTGGAGACCCAGTACTTC
CASSTDRLETQYF
>.|TRBJ1-1|TRBV19|few
TGTGCCAGTAACACCCAGGGGTCTGGGGGAGAAGCTTTCTTT
CASNTQGSGGEAFF
>.|TRBJ1-2|TRBV28|.
TGTGCCAGCAGTTTACGGCTGGAGGTTGAATTGTCCGGCTACACCTTC
CASSLRLEVELSGYTF
>TRBD2|TRBJ2-1|TRBV19|.
TGTGCCAGTAGTATAGAGGCGGGAGTACAATTGAGCTCCTACAATGAGCAGTTCTTC
CASSIEAGVQLSSYNEQFF
>.|TRBJ2-2|TRBV6-6|.
TGTGCCAGCAGTTACGGGAGGACCGGGGAGCTGTTTTTT
CASSYGRTGELFF
>.|TRBJ1-5|TRBV30|once
TGTGCCTGGAGTGCGGATGACAATCAGCCCCAGCATTTT
CAWSADDNQPQHF
>.|TRBJ1-1|TRBV15|.
TGTGCCACCAGCACCACCCCCGGGACCAGTGAAGCTTTCTTT
CATSTTPGTSEAFF
>.|TRBJ1-5|TRBV3-1/TRBV3-2|once
TGTGCCAGCAGCCAAGATCGGTTTAGGCAGCCCCAGCATTTT
CASSQDRFRQPQHF
>.|TRBJ2-1|TRBV13|few
TGTGCCAGCAGCCCCCCCACAGCGGCTAACAATGAGCAGTTCTTC
CASSPPTAANNEQFF
>.|TRBJ1-3|TRBV5-8|.
TGTGCCAGCAGCTTGGGGGGCGCAAACACCATATATTTT
CASSLGGANTIYF
>.|TRBJ2-7|TRBV6-5|.
TGTGCCAGCACCCCACGGTCTTCCTACGAGCAGTACTTC
CASTPRSSYEQYF
>.|TRBJ1-1|TRBV5-1|.
TGCGCCAGCCTACAGGCGGGAGGGGACACTGAAGCTTTCTTT
CASLQAGGDTEAFF
>.|TRBJ2-7|TRBV5-1|.
TGCGCCAGCAGCTTGGCCCAGGTGCGTAGCGTCGAGCAGTACTTC
CASSLAQVRSVEQYF
>TRBD2|TRBJ2-1|TRBV18|.
TGTGCCAGCTCACCACGCTATAGCGGGGGCCTTAGCGATGAGCAGTTCTTC
CASSPRYSGGLSDEQFF
>TRBD1|TRBJ1-4|TRBV19|.
TGTGCCAGTAGCGGGACAGGGACCACGGAAAAACTGTTTTTT
CASSGTGTTEKLFF
>.|TRBJ1-5|TRBV24-1|.
TGTGCCACCAGTGCTCTCCGGCTGGGAGAGCCCCAGCATTTT
CATSALRLGEPQHF
>.|TRBJ2-6|TRBV6-2/TRBV6-3|.
TGTGCCAGCAGTTACGTGGTTACTGGGGCCAACGTCCTGACTTTC
CASSYVVTGANVLTF
>.|TRBJ1-3|TRBV7-9|.
TGTGCCAGCAGTATCGAAGGGAACTCTGGAAACACCATATATTTT
CASSIEGNSGNTIYF
>.|TRBJ2-3|TRBV7-9|once
TGTGCCAGCAGCTTTGACCCCCCTCCCGATACGCAGTATTTT
CASSFDPPPDTQYF
>.|TRBJ2-2|TRBV6-4|.
TGTGCCAGCAAGAAGACAGACTACACCGGGGAGCTGTTTTTT
CASKKTDYTGELFF
>.|TRBJ2-2|TRBV11-3|.
TGTGCCAGCAGCAGGATACAGGGCGGCGGGGAGCTGTTTTTT
CASSRIQGGGELFF
>.|TRBJ2-3|TRBV12-3/TRBV12-4|.
TGTGCCAGCAGTATTCTAGATACGCAGTATTTT
CASSILDTQYF
>TRBD1|TRBJ1-3|TRBV11-2|.
TGTGCCAGCAGCTTGGGGACAGGGTATGGAAACACCATATATTTT
CASSLGTGYGNTIYF
>.|TRBJ2-3|TRBV7-9|.
TGTGCCAGCAGTCTCCAGGTTGCGGACGAGGCAGATACGCAGTATTTT
CASSLQVADEADTQYF
>TRBD1|TRBJ2-5|TRBV6-4|.
TGTGCCAGCAGTCCCGACAGGGGACCCCAAGAGACCCAGTACTTC
CASSPDRGPQETQYF